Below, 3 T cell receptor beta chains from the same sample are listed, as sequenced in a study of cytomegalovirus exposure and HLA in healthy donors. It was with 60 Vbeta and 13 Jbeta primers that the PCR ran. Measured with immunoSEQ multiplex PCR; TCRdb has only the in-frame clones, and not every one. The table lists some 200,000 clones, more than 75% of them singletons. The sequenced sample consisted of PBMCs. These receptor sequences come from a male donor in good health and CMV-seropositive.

Here the CDR3 reads CASSSTSSSYEQYF. The CDR3 DNA reads TGTGCCAGCAGCTCGACTTCTAGCTCCTACGAGCAGTACTTC. The J gene is TRBJ2-7, the V gene TRBV7-9, with unresolved D. The ends were cut back, 4 bases at V and 0 bases at J, with 10 bases in the middle. The germline CDR1 and CDR2 sequences are SEHNR and FQNEAQ (reference sequence). The length of the CDR3 is 14 residues.

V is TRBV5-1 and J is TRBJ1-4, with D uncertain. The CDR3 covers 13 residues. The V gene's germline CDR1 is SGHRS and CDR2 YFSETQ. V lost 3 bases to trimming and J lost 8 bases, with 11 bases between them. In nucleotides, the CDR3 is TGCGCCAGCAGCTGGGAGAGGGAGGAAAAACTGTTTTTT. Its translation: CASSWEREEKLFF.

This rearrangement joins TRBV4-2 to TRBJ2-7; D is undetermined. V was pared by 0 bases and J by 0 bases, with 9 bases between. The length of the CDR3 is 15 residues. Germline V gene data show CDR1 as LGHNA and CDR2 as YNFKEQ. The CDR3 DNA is TGTGCCAGCAGCCAAGATGGCGGCACCTCCTACGAGCAGTACTTC. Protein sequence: CASSQDGGTSYEQYF.